One sample yielded the 8 T cell receptor beta chains listed below, sequenced in a study of blood T cell repertoires in COVID-19. Some clones are missing from TCRdb's copy, which holds only in-frame ones; the method was immunoSEQ multiplex PCR. The table records about 170,000 clones, approximately 91% of them present only once. Source material: peripheral blood. Receptors originate from a man between 18 and 35 years old with COVID-19, enrolled during active disease.

The CDR3 is CASTHGVNNYGYTF. CDR3 nucleotide sequence: TGTGCCAGCACACATGGAGTTAATAACTATGGCTACACCTTC. J is TRBJ1-2 and V is TRBV28; D uncertain. CDR3 size: 14 residues. The V end was cut by 7 bases, the J end by 1 base, with 13 bases between. Germline CDR1 reads MDHEN; CDR2 reads SYDVKM.

This rearrangement joins TRBV28 to TRBJ2-7; maybe TRBD1 (6 bases). The V and J ends lost 10 bases and 5 bases respectively, with 18 bases between them. The CDR3 contains 13 residues. Germline CDR1 MDHEN, CDR2 SYDVKM. As DNA, the CDR3 is TGTGCCATTTATAAGCAGGGGTCTAACGAGCAGTACTTC. Protein sequence: CAIYKQGSNEQYF. The entire variable domain, with the rest obtained from reference TRBV28 and TRBJ2-7, is as follows: DVKVTQSSRYLVKRTGEKVFLECVQDMDHENMFWYRQDPGLGLRLIYFSYDVKMKEKGDIPEGYSVSREKKERFSLILESASTNQTSMYLCAIYKQGSNEQYFGPGTRLTVT.

The gene calls are TRBV7-8 and TRBJ2-7; D is unresolved. The V end lost 5 bases, the J end lost 2 bases, and 10 bases lay between the germline ends. This CDR3 comprises 13 residues. The germline gives CDR1 SGHVS, CDR2 FQNEAQ. The DNA of the CDR3 is TGTGCCAGCAGCCTTCCCTACCCCTACGAGCAGTACTTC. Translation gives CASSLPYPYEQYF.

Concerning this clone itself: One end of the junction varies from germline; a read error may be responsible. This chain links TRBV6-2 or TRBV6-3 with TRBJ1-4, with 8 bases matching TRBD1. The germline CDR1 and CDR2 sequences are MNHEY and SVGEGT. This CDR3 is built from 17 residues. CDR3 region: CASSYSGQEAANEKLLF. In nucleotides, the CDR3 is TGTGCCAGCAGTTATTCGGGACAGGAGGCGGCTAATGAAAAACTGCTTTTT.

The chain combines TRBV4-3 with TRBJ1-2; 9 positions match TRBD1. V lost 1 base and J lost 7; bases outside the gene matches: 19. CDR3 length: 19 amino acids. Germline V lookup: CDR1 LGHNA, CDR2 YSLEER. The CDR3 loop reads CASSQVPGQGRTNWFGYTF. CDR3 coding DNA: TGCGCCAGCAGCCAAGTCCCGGGACAGGGACGCACGAATTGGTTTGGCTACACCTTC.

In regard to this clone: One end of the junction varies from germline; a read error may be responsible. This rearrangement joins TRBV6-6 to TRBJ2-1; 7 nucleotides agree with TRBD2. Germline values: CDR1 MNHNY, CDR2 SVGAGI (reference sequence). The CDR3 has 11 residues. The CDR3 sequence: CASSYSRELFF. The CDR3 DNA reads TGTGCCAGCAGTTACTCGCGGGAGCTGTTCTTC.

The chain couples TRBV28 to TRBJ1-5; tentative D call: TRBD1 (5 bases). CDR1 and CDR2 (germline): MDHEN, SYDVKM. The CDR3 has 14 residues. The ends were cut back, 6 bases at V and 2 bases at J, with 11 bases in the middle. The CDR3 is CASSRRVGNQPQHF. The CDR3 region has the DNA TGTGCCAGCAGCCGCAGGGTCGGCAATCAGCCCCAGCATTTT.

About this clone: Other nucleotide sequences in the sample specify the same CDR3. The CDR3 region is CASSSGNTGELFF. The CDR3 DNA reads TGTGCCAGCAGTTCAGGGAACACCGGGGAGCTGTTTTTT. The V gene is TRBV6-5, the J gene TRBJ2-2; D uncertain. V was shortened by 4 bases and J by 1 base, with 4 bases between the two germline ends. CDR1 MNHEY and CDR2 SVGAGI come from the germline V gene. This CDR3 spans 13 amino acids.